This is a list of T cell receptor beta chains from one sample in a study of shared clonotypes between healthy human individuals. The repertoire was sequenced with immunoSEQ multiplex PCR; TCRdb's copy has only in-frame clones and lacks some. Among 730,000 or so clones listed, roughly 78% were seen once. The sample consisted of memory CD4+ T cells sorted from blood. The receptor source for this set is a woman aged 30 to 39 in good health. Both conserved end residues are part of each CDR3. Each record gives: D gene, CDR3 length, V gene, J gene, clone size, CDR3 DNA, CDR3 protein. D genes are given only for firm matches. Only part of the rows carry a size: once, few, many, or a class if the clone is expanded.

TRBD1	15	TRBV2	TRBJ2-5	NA	TGTGCCAGCAGTGAAAGGGACAGGACCAAGAGTGGGCAGTACTTC	CASSERDRTKSGQYF
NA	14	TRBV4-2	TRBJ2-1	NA	TGTGCCAGCAGCCAAGTTTCAGAGGGGGATGAGCAGTTCTTC	CASSQVSEGDEQFF
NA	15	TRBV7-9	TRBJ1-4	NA	TGTGCCAGCAGCTTAGCAGCCGATTCTTATGAAAAACTGTTTTTT	CASSLAADSYEKLFF
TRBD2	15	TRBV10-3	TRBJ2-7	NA	TGTGCCATCAGGCTCAGCGGGGGGCAGGCCTACGAGCAGTACTTC	CAIRLSGGQAYEQYF
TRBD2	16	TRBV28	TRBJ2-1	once	TGTGCCAGCAGTTTGCCCCTAGCGGGAGTCCGCAATGAGCAGTTCTTC	CASSLPLAGVRNEQFF
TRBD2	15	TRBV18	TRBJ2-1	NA	TGTGCCAGCTCACCAGCTAGCGGGAGTTACAATGAGCAGTTCTTC	CASSPASGSYNEQFF
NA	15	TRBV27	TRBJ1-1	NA	TGTGCCAGCAGTTATAAACAGGGAGCGAGCACTGAAGCTTTCTTT	CASSYKQGASTEAFF
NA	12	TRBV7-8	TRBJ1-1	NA	TGTGCCAGCAGCCCAGTAGGCACTGAAGCTTTCTTT	CASSPVGTEAFF
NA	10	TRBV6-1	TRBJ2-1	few	TGTGCCGGTGGAGTGGACGAGCAGTTCTTC	CAGGVDEQFF
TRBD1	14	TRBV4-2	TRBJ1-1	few	TGTGCCAGCAGCCTACAGGGGCCAGTCACTGAAGCTTTCTTT	CASSLQGPVTEAFF
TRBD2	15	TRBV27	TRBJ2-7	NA	TGTGCCAGCAGTTTACAGGGTAGCGGGGCCTACGAGCAGTACTTC	CASSLQGSGAYEQYF
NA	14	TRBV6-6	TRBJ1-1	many	TGTGCCAGCAGTTACAAGGACAGCCAAACTGAAGCTTTCTTT	CASSYKDSQTEAFF
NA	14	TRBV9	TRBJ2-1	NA	TGTGCCAGCAGTCGCGGGACCCTAATACATGAGCAGTTCTTC	CASSRGTLIHEQFF
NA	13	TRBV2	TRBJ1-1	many	TGTGCCAGCAGTGAAGTCGGGGTCAGTGAAGCTTTCTTT	CASSEVGVSEAFF
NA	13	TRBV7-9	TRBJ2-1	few	TGTGCCAGCAGCTTTAGTAGCGGTGCTGAGCAGTTCTTC	CASSFSSGAEQFF
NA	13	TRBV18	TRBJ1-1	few	TGTGCCAGCTCACCAGGTAGGGGGACTGAAGCTTTCTTT	CASSPGRGTEAFF
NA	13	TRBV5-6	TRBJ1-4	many	TGTGCCAGCAGCTTGGGCAGGGGTGAAAAACTGTTTTTT	CASSLGRGEKLFF
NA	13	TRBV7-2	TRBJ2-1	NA	TGTGCCAGCAGCTTAGAGGTCGTCGATGAGCAGTTCTTC	CASSLEVVDEQFF
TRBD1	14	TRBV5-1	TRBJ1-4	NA	TGCGCCAGCAGCTTGGGACAGGGTCGAGAAAAACTGTTTTTT	CASSLGQGREKLFF
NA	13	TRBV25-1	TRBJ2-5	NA	TGTGCCAGCAGTAATGGGCAAGAAGAGACCCAGTACTTC	CASSNGQEETQYF
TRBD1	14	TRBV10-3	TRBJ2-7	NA	TGTGCCATCAGCCGGGACAGTTCAGGCTACGAGCAGTACTTC	CAISRDSSGYEQYF
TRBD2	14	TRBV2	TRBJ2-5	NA	TGTGCCAGCAGTGAAATCCTAGCGGAAGAGACCCAGTACTTC	CASSEILAEETQYF
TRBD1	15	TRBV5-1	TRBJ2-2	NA	TGCGCCAGCAGTCTTTACAGGGGGCGTAACGGGGAGCTGTTTTTT	CASSLYRGRNGELFF
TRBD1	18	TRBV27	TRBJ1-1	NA	TGTGCCAGCAGTTTATCGCGGGGACAGGGGTCGCCGAACACTGAAGCTTTCTTT	CASSLSRGQGSPNTEAFF
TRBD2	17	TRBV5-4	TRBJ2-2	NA	TGTGCCAGCAGCTTGGGGCCTAGCGGGATACGCACCGGGGAGCTGTTTTTT	CASSLGPSGIRTGELFF
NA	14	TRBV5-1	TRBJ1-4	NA	TGCGCCAGCAGCTTCAGGCCAACTAATGAAAAACTGTTTTTT	CASSFRPTNEKLFF
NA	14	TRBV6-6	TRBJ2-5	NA	TGTGCCAGCCAAACCCTCCCCGAGGACGAGACCCAGTACTTC	CASQTLPEDETQYF
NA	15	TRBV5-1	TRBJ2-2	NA	TGCGCCAGCCGTCCCGAGGGATCCTCCACCGGGGAGCTGTTTTTT	CASRPEGSSTGELFF
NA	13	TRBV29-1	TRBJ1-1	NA	TGCAGCGTTGTGACCAGGCTGAACACTGAAGCTTTCTTT	CSVVTRLNTEAFF
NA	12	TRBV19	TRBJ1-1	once	TGTGCCAGTAGTAATTTAGACACTGAAGCTTTCTTT	CASSNLDTEAFF
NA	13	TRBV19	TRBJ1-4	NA	TGTGCCAGTAGTATCATGTCTAATGAAAAACTGTTTTTT	CASSIMSNEKLFF
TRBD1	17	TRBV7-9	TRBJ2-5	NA	TGTGCCAGCAGCTCATCTATCGGACAGGGGGCTTCGGAGACCCAGTACTTC	CASSSSIGQGASETQYF
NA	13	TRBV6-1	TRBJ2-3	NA	TGTGCCAGCAGTGACTCACGCACAGATACGCAGTATTTT	CASSDSRTDTQYF
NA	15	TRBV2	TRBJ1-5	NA	TGTGCCAGCAGTGTAGGTGGATATAGCAATCAGCCCCAGCATTTT	CASSVGGYSNQPQHF
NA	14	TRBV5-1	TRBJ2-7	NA	TGCGCCAGCAGCTTGGAGACAGACCACTACGAGCAGTACTTC	CASSLETDHYEQYF
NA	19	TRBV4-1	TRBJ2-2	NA	TGCGCCAGCAGCAAAATGGCGGCTAGCGCCTCCCTAAGGACCGGGGAGCTGTTTTTT	CASSKMAASASLRTGELFF
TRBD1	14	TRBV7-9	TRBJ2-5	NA	TGTGCCAGCAGCCGGACAGGGGCCCAAGAGACCCAGTACTTC	CASSRTGAQETQYF
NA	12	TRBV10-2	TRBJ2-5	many	TGCGCCAGCAGACCCGGGAGCGGGACCCAGTACTTC	CASRPGSGTQYF
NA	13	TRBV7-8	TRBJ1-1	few	TGTGCCAGCAGCTCACAGAGAGACACTGAAGCTTTCTTT	CASSSQRDTEAFF
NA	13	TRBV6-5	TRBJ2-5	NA	TGTGCCAGCACCCAACCCACTAACCGGGAGCAGTACTTC	CASTQPTNREQYF
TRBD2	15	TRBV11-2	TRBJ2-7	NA	TGTGCCAGCAGGTCCTTCGGGGGGAAGAGCTACGAGCAGTACTTC	CASRSFGGKSYEQYF
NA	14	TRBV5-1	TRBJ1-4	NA	TGCGCCAGCAGCTTGTTACAGGGACGGGAAAAACTGTTTTTT	CASSLLQGREKLFF